The source of this T cell receptor (beta chain) is a study of T-cell reconstitution after alpha-beta-depleted transplantation in children. General study results and limits: After one year, T-cell counts and TCRbeta diversity mostly came from new T cells. After transplant, at about two months, alpha-beta T cells were reportedly derived from several hundred expanded graft clones.

Trimming shortened V by 6 bases and J by 0 bases, and 9 bases separated the two germline ends. This CDR3 region has 14 residues. Preparing the TCRbeta library involved the use of unique molecular identifiers. TCRdb reprocessed the PCR reads with MiXCR, giving one entry per CDR3 protein. The sample lists hundreds of thousands of distinct CDR3 sequences, over 10% occurring once. This clonotype was seen at least ten times. Its antigen is not identified. This sequence joins TRBV12-3 or TRBV12-4 and TRBJ2-1; D call uncertain. The sequence came from a male patient between 5 and 17 years old who had a stem cell transplant for acute myeloid leukemia, so the T cells may come from the graft donor. The source material was PBMCs, mostly from graft donor cells, sampled 360 days after TCRalphabeta/CD19-depleted stem cell transplant. The CDR3 nucleotides are TGTGCCAGCAGCCCGGGCACCTCCTACAATGAGCAGTTCTTC. This sequence encodes CASSPGTSYNEQFF.